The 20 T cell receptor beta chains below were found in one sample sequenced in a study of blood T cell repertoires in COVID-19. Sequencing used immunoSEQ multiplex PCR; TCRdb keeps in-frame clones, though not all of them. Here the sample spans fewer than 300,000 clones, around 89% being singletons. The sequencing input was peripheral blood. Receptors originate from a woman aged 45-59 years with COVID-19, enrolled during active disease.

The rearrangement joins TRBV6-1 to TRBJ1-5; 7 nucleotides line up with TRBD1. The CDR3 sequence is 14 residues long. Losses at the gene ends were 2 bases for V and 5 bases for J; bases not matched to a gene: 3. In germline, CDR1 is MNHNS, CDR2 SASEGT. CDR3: CASSERDRHQPQHF. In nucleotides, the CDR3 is TGTGCCAGCAGTGAACGGGACAGACATCAGCCCCAGCATTTT.

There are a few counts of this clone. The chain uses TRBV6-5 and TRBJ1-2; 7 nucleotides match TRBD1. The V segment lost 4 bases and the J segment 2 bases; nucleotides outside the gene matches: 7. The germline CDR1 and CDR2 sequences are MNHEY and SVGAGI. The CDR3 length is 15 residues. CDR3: CASSFWTGDNYGYTF. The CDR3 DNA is TGTGCCAGCAGTTTCTGGACAGGCGACAACTATGGCTACACCTTC.

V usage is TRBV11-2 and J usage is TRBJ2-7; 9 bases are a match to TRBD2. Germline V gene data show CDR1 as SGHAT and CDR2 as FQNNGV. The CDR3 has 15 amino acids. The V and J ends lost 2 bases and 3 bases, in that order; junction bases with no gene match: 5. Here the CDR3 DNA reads TGTGCCAGCAGCTTATACGGCGGGAGGGTCTACGAGCAGTACTTC. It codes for CASSLYGGRVYEQYF.

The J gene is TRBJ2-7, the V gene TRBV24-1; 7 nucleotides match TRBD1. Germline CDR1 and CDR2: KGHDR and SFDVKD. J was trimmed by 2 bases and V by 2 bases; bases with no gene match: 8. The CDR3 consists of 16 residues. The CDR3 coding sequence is TGTGCCACCAGTGATTCCTCCGACAGGGCTACCTACGAGCAGTACTTC. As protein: CATSDSSDRATYEQYF.

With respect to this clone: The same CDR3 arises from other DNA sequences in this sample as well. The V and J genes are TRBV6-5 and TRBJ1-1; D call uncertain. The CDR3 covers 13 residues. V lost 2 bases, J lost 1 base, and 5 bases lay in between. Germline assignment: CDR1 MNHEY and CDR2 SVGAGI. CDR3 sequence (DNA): TGTGCCAGCAGTTACGGGCAGAACACTGAAGCTTTCTTT. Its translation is CASSYGQNTEAFF.

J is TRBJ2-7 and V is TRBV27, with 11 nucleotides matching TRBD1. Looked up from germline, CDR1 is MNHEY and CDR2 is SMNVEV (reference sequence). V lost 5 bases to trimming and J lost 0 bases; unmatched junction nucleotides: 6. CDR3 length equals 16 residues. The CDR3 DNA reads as TGTGCCAGCAGTCCCGGACAGGGGGCCTCCTCCTACGAGCAGTACTTC. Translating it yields CASSPGQGASSYEQYF.

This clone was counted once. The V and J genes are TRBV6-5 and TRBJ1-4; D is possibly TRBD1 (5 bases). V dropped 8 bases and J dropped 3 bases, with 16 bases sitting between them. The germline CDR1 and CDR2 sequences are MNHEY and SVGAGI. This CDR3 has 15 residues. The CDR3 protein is CASGSRGGSNEKLFF. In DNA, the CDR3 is TGTGCCAGCGGAAGTAGGGGCGGCTCTAATGAAAAACTGTTTTTT.

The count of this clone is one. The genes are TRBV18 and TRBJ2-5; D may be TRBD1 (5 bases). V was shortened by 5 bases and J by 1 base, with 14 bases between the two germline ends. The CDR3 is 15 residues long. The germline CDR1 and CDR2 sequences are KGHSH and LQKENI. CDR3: CASSSTGLGQETQYF. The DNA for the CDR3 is TGTGCCAGCTCAAGTACAGGCCTGGGCCAAGAGACCCAGTACTTC.

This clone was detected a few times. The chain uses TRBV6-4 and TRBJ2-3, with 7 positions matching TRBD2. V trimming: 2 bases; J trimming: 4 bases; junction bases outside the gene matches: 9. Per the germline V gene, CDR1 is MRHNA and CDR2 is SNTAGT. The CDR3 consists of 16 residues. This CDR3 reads CASSDRAGASSDTQYF. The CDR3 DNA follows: TGTGCCAGCAGTGACAGGGCGGGAGCGTCGTCAGATACGCAGTATTTT.

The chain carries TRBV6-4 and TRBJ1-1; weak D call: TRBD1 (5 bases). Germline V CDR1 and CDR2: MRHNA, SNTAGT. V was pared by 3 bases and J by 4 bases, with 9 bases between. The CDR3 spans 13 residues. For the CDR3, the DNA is TGTGCCAGCAGTGAATTGGGGGGCACTGAAGCTTTCTTT. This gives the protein CASSELGGTEAFF.

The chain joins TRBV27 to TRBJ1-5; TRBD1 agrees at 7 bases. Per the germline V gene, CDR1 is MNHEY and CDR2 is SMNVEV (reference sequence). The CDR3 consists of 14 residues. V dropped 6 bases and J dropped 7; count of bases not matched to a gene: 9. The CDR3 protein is CASRLDRVGQPQHF. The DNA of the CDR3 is TGTGCCAGCAGGTTAGACAGGGTTGGGCAGCCCCAGCATTTT.

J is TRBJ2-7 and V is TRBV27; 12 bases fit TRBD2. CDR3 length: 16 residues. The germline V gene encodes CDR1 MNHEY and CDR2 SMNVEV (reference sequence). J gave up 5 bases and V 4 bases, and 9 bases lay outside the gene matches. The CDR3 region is CASSSGLAGRFHEQYF. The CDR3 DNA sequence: TGTGCCAGCAGTTCCGGACTAGCGGGGAGATTTCACGAGCAGTACTTC.

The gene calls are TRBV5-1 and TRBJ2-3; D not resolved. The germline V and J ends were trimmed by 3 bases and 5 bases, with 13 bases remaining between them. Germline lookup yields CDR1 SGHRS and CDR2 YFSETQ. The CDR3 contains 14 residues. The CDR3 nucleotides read TGCGCCAGCAGCTCAACACACCAGCGAGATACGCAGTATTTT. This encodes CASSSTHQRDTQYF. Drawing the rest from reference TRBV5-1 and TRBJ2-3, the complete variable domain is KAGVTQTPRYLIKTRGQQVTLSCSPISGHRSVSWYQQTPGQGLQFLFEYFSETQRNKGNFPGRFSGRQFSNSRSEMNVSTLELGDSALYLCASSSTHQRDTQYFGPGTRLTVL.

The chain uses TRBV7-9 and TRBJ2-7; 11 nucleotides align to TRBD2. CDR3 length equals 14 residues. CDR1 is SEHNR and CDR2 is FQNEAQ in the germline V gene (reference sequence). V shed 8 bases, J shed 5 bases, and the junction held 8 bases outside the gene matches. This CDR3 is CASRRLAGTHEQYF. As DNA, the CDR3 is TGTGCCAGCCGACGACTAGCGGGAACCCACGAGCAGTACTTC.

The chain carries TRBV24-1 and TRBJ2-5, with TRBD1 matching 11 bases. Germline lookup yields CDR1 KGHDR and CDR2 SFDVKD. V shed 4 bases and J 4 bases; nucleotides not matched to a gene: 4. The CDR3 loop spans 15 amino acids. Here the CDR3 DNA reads TGTGCCACCAGTGAATGGACAGGGGGCCGAGAGACCCAGTACTTC. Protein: CATSEWTGGRETQYF.

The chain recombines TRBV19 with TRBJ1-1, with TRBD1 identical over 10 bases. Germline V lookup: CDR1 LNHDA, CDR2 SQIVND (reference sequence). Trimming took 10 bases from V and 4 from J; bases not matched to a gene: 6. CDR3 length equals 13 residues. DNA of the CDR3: TGTGCCACCATGACAGGGGGCCGCACTGAAGCTTTCTTT. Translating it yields CATMTGGRTEAFF.

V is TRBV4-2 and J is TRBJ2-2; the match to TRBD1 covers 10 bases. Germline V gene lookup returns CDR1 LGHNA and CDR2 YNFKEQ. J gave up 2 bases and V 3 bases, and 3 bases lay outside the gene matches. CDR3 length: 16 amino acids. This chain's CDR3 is CASSHRDRGNTGELFF. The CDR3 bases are TGTGCCAGCAGCCACCGGGACAGGGGCAACACCGGGGAGCTGTTTTTT.

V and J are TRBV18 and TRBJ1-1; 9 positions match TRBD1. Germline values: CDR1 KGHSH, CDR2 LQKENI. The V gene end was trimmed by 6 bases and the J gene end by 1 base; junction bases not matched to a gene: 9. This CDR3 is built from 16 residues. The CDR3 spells CASSRDRARENTEAFF. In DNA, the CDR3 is TGTGCCAGCTCGAGGGACAGGGCCAGGGAGAACACTGAAGCTTTCTTT.

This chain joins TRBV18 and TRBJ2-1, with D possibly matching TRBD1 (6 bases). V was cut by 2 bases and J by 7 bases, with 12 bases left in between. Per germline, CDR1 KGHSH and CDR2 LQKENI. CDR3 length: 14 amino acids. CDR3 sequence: CASSPERGINEQFF. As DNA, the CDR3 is TGTGCCAGCTCACCAGAGAGGGGGATTAATGAGCAGTTCTTC.

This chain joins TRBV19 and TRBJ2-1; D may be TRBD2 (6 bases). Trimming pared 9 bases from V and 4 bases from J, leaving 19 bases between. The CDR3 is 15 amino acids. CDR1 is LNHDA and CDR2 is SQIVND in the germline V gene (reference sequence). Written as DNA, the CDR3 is TGTGCCAGCCGGGCCGGGTGGGGAGGTTACAATGAGCAGTTCTTC. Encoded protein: CASRAGWGGYNEQFF.